Presented here are 14 T cell receptor beta chains from one specimen sequenced in a study of cytomegalovirus exposure and HLA in healthy donors. The PCR employed 60 Vbeta primers together with 13 Jbeta primers. Repertoires were generated with immunoSEQ multiplex PCR, while TCRdb's copy carries only in-frame clones and drops some. The table lists roughly 180,000 clones, 80% to 90% of them singletons. Material: PBMCs. The source is a man younger than 30 in good health and CMV-seropositive.

This chain links TRBV5-1 with TRBJ1-2; the D gene is possibly TRBD1 (5 bases). The CDR3 loop spans 13 amino acids. The germline V and J ends were trimmed by 0 bases and 5 bases, with 8 bases remaining between them. Germline-derived CDR1 and CDR2 are SGHRS and YFSETQ. The DNA for the CDR3 is TGCGCCAGCAGCTTGGACGGGACTTATGGCTACACCTTC. This encodes CASSLDGTYGYTF. Using reference TRBV5-1 and TRBJ1-2 for the parts outside the CDR3, the full variable domain is KAGVTQTPRYLIKTRGQQVTLSCSPISGHRSVSWYQQTPGQGLQFLFEYFSETQRNKGNFPGRFSGRQFSNSRSEMNVSTLELGDSALYLCASSLDGTYGYTFGSGTRLTVV.

V gene TRBV18 combines with J gene TRBJ1-2, with TRBD1 identical over 7 bases. V shed 2 bases, J shed 3 bases, and the junction held 0 bases outside the gene matches. The CDR3 is 13 residues long. Germline V lookup: CDR1 KGHSH, CDR2 LQKENI. CDR3 DNA: TGTGCCAGCTCACCAACAGGGGACTATGGCTACACCTTC. Translating it yields CASSPTGDYGYTF.

The rearrangement links TRBV7-2 to TRBJ2-5; 7 nucleotides match TRBD1. The better agreement between TRBJ2-7 and the DNA end casts doubt on the J call. The CDR3 sequence is 14 residues long. Germline V lookup: CDR1 SGHTA, CDR2 FQGNSA. Written as DNA, the CDR3 is TGTGCCAGCAGCCCACGGGACAGTTACGACGAGCAGTACTTC. Protein sequence: CASSPRDSYDEQYF.

This chain joins TRBV2 and TRBJ2-5; TRBD2 agrees at 8 bases. This CDR3 has 15 amino acids. The V gene end was trimmed by 4 bases and the J gene end by 1 base; junction bases not matched to a gene: 5. The germline CDR1 and CDR2 sequences are SNHLY and FYNNEI. CDR3 nucleotides: TGTGCCAGCAGTGGTGTGCGGGGGGCCCAAGAGACCCAGTACTTC. Protein sequence: CASSGVRGAQETQYF. Looking up the rest from reference TRBV2 and TRBJ2-5 gives the full variable domain: EPEVTQTPSHQVTQMGQEVILRCVPISNHLYFYWYRQILGQKVEFLVSFYNNEISEKSEIFDDQFSVERPDGSNFTLKIRSTKLEDSAMYFCASSGVRGAQETQYFGPGTRLLVL.

J is TRBJ2-7 and V is TRBV29-1, with D perhaps matching TRBD1 (5 bases). The CDR3 consists of 12 residues. Germline assignment: CDR1 SQVTM and CDR2 ANQGSEA. V was clipped by 2 bases and J by 0 bases, with 5 bases between them. The CDR3 sequence: CSVETGSYEQYF. The CDR3 region has the DNA TGCAGCGTTGAAACAGGCTCCTACGAGCAGTACTTC.

The count of this clone is one. The chain carries TRBV5-1 and TRBJ2-3; 8 bases line up with TRBD2. CDR3 size: 15 residues. Germline assignment: CDR1 SGHRS and CDR2 YFSETQ. The ends lost 6 bases at V and 0 bases at J; junction bases unmatched: 6. CDR3 in DNA: TGCGCCAGCACCCCGGGGGGGCCTAGCACAGATACGCAGTATTTT. It is translated as CASTPGGPSTDTQYF.

This chain links TRBV2 with TRBJ1-4, with D possibly TRBD1 on 6 matching bases. The V gene's germline CDR1 is SNHLY and CDR2 FYNNEI. The CDR3 contains 13 residues. Written as DNA, the CDR3 is TGTGGGGGCAGGGGCCGGTCTAATGAAAAACTGTTTTTT. Amino acid sequence: CGGRGRSNEKLFF. Using reference TRBV2 and TRBJ1-4 for the parts outside the CDR3, the full variable domain is EPEVTQTPSHQVTQMGQEVILRCVPISNHLYFYWYRQILGQKVEFLVSFYNNEISEKSEIFDDQFSVERPDGSNFTLKIRSTKLEDSAMYFCGGRGRSNEKLFFGSGTQLSVL.

In its sample, this clone was seen a few times. J is TRBJ1-2 and V is TRBV6-6, with no clear D. Germline-derived CDR1 and CDR2 are MNHNY and SVGAGI (reference sequence). Trimming cost V 2 bases and J 6 bases, with 10 bases left between them. The length of the CDR3 is 13 residues. The CDR3 spells CASSYEELHGYTF. DNA of the CDR3: TGTGCCAGCAGTTACGAGGAGCTCCATGGCTACACCTTC.

The chain carries TRBV4-1 and TRBJ2-5; weak D call: TRBD1 (6 bases). Germline V gene lookup returns CDR1 MGHRA and CDR2 YSYEKL. V lost 0 bases, J lost 2 bases, and 13 bases lay in between. The CDR3 extends over 16 amino acids. Here the CDR3 DNA reads TGCGCCAGCAGCCAAGATAAGGGGGTTAGACAAGAGACCCAGTACTTC. Its translation is CASSQDKGVRQETQYF.

This rearrangement joins TRBV10-3 to TRBJ1-6, with 9 bases matching TRBD1. The CDR3 consists of 15 residues. CDR1 ENHRY and CDR2 SYGVKD come from the germline V gene. J lost 10 bases, V lost 6 bases, and 10 bases had no gene match. In DNA form, the CDR3 reads TGTGCCATCAGGGAACCGGGACAGGGTAGATCACCCCTCCACTTT. Amino acids: CAIREPGQGRSPLHF.

This clone has more than one count but fewer than ten. The genes are TRBV5-4 and TRBJ1-2; maybe TRBD1 (6 bases). CDR1 is SGHNT, CDR2 YYREEE, per germline (reference sequence). CDR3 length equals 13 residues. V was shortened by 0 bases and J by 5 bases, with 8 bases between the two germline ends. The CDR3 DNA follows: TGTGCCAGCAGCTTGGCAGGGACATATGGCTACACCTTC. It is translated as CASSLAGTYGYTF.

This rearrangement joins TRBV5-1 to TRBJ1-1, with 7 bases matching TRBD1. The CDR3 runs 14 residues. J was trimmed by 6 bases and V by 4 bases; bases with no gene match: 9. Germline CDR1 is SGHRS and CDR2 is YFSETQ. The CDR3 loop is CASSGAEGGAEAFF. The CDR3 DNA reads TGCGCCAGCAGCGGGGCGGAAGGGGGCGCTGAAGCTTTCTTT.

The genes are TRBV6-6 and TRBJ2-3; tentative D call: TRBD2 (6 bases). The CDR3 is 15 residues long. The germline gives CDR1 MNHNY, CDR2 SVGAGI (reference sequence). V gave up 3 bases and J gave up 4 bases, with 14 bases separating them. The CDR3, as DNA: TGTGCCAGCAGTTATCCGGTGGGGGGTTCAGATACGCAGTATTTT. This codes for CASSYPVGGSDTQYF.

V usage is TRBV5-1 and J usage is TRBJ2-3, with D hard to call. This CDR3 is 15 amino acids long. Germline CDR1 SGHRS, CDR2 YFSETQ. V was shortened by 0 bases and J by 4 bases, with 12 bases between the two germline ends. The CDR3 DNA follows: TGCGCCAGCAGCTTGGGTAATCCCCTCCCAGATACGCAGTATTTT. Translated: CASSLGNPLPDTQYF.